This T cell receptor (beta chain) was documented in a study of early T cells in non-severe SARS-CoV-2 infection. About the study: RNA in bulk from unsorted whole blood was sequenced, and chains were unpaired. Whole-study results and caveats: Anti-spike CD8 responses were favored by VDJdb matching, which missed private and CD4 specificities.

About this clonotype itself: Its target is not known.

Using its own MiXCR run on the 5' RACE reads, TCRdb lists one record per CDR3 protein. This table has about 36,000 distinct CDR3 sequences, around 6.5% appearing once. The clonotype comes from an adult who was a healthcare worker with PCR-confirmed SARS-CoV-2 infection or an uninfected control (not recorded which). The sample consisted of whole blood, taken at baseline.

CDR3 region: CASTEQGTGMDTQYF. Here the CDR3 DNA reads TGTGCCAGCACGGAACAGGGGACGGGGATGGATACGCAGTATTTT. The chain couples TRBV3-1 to TRBJ2-3; 7 nucleotides line up with TRBD1. Germline V gene sequence: CDR1 LGHDT, CDR2 YNNKEL (reference sequence). The J segment lost 6 bases and the V segment lost 7 bases, leaving 13 bases of the junction unmatched. CDR3 length: 15 residues.